This TCR beta chain derives from a study of blood T cells in healthy people across ages. In its sample, this clonotype was seen many times. PCR was performed a second time for about 7 to 11 cycles using a sample-barcoded 5' primer and a J-beta primer mix. TCRdb reprocessed the 5' RACE reads with MiXCR, giving one entry per CDR3 protein. Of just under 900,000 distinct CDR3 sequences listed, about 30% were seen once; the top ten hold around a sixth. The source of this sequence is a woman older than 75 in good health. The sample comprised blood.

CDR3: CASSPRAAARGTDTQYF. The CDR3, as DNA: TGCGCCAGCAGCCCGAGGGCGGCGGCAAGGGGGACAGATACGCAGTATTTT. The J gene is TRBJ2-3, the V gene TRBV4-3, with a possible D match to TRBD1 (6 bases). Trimming shortened V by 4 bases and J by 3 bases, and 20 bases separated the two germline ends. This CDR3 is 17 amino acids long. Germline loops: CDR1 LGHNA, CDR2 YSLEER.